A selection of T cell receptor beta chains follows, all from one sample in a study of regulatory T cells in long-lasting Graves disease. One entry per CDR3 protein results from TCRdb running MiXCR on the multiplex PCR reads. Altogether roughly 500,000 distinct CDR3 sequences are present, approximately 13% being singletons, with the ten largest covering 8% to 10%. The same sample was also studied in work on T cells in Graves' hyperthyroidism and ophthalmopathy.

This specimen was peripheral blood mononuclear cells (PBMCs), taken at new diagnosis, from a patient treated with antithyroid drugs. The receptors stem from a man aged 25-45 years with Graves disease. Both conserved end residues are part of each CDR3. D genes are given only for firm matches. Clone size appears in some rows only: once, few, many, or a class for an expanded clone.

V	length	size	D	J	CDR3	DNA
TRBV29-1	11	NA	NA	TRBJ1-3	CSVGRGNTIYF	TGCAGCGTCGGGCGCGGAAACACCATATATTTT
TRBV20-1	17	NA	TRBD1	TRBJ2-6	CSANGQGASSGANVLTF	TGCAGTGCAAACGGACAGGGGGCCAGCTCTGGGGCCAACGTCCTGACTTTC
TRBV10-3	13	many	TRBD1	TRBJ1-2	CALSLGQGYGYTF	TGTGCACTCAGCCTGGGACAGGGCTATGGCTACACCTTC
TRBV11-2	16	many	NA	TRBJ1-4	CASCIGSDRANEKLFF	TGTGCCAGCTGTATTGGAAGTGATCGCGCTAATGAAAAACTGTTTTTT
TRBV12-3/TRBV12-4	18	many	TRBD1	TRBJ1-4	CASSSEGQGPIVSEKLFF	TGTGCCAGCAGTTCCGAGGGACAGGGGCCCATCGTCAGTGAAAAACTGTTTTTT
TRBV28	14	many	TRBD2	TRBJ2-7	CASSSSGRVNEQYF	TGTGCCAGCAGCTCGTCCGGGAGGGTCAATGAGCAGTACTTC
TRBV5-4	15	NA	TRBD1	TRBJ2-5	CASSNGQGAGETQYF	TGTGCCAGCAGCAACGGACAGGGGGCAGGGGAGACCCAGTACTTC
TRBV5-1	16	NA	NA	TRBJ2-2	CASSLLRGGGTGELFF	TGCGCCAGCAGCTTGCTCCGGGGCGGCGGCACCGGGGAGCTGTTTTTT
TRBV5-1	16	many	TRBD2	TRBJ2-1	CASSPDSGRVYNEQFF	TGCGCCAGCAGCCCCGATAGCGGGAGGGTCTACAATGAGCAGTTCTTC
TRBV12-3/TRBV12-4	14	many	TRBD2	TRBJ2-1	CASSLAGSHNEQFF	TGTGCCAGCTCTCTAGCGGGATCCCACAATGAGCAGTTCTTC
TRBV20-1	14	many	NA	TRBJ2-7	CSARELGGGDEQYF	TGCAGTGCTAGAGAATTAGGCGGAGGGGACGAGCAGTACTTC
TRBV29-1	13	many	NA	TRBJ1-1	CSAPPQLNTEAFF	TGCAGCGCCCCCCCCCAGTTGAACACTGAAGCTTTCTTT
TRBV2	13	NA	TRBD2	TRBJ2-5	CASPTSGRAPQYF	TGTGCCAGCCCGACTAGCGGGAGGGCCCCCCAGTACTTC
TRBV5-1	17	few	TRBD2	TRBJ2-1	CASSSGSVIAGGYEQFF	TGCGCCAGCAGCTCGGGGTCCGTGATAGCGGGAGGCTATGAGCAGTTCTTC
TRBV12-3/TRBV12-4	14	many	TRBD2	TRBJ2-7	CATRIAGVDYEQYF	TGTGCCACCCGGATAGCGGGAGTGGACTACGAGCAGTACTTC
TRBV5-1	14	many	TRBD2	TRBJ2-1	CASSFSGRNNEQFF	TGCGCCAGCAGCTTTAGCGGGAGGAACAATGAGCAGTTCTTC
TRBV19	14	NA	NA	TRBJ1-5	CASSRGTYNQPQHF	TGTGCCAGTAGTCGAGGGACCTACAATCAGCCCCAGCATTTT
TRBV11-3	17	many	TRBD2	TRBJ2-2	CASSPRGSGTNTGELFF	TGTGCCAGCAGTCCCCGGGGTAGCGGGACGAACACCGGGGAGCTGTTTTTT
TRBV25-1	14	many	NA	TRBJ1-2	CASSDKSSLGGYTF	TGTGCCAGCAGTGACAAGTCCTCCCTCGGGGGCTACACCTTC
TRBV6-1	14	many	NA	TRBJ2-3	CASSVRAEGDTQYF	TGTGCCAGCAGTGTCCGGGCCGAGGGAGATACGCAGTATTTT
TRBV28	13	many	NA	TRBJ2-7	CASSRPLSYEQYF	TGTGCCAGCAGTCGACCCTTATCCTACGAGCAGTACTTC
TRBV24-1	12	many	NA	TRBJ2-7	CATSDFGYEQYF	TGTGCCACCAGTGATTTCGGATACGAGCAGTACTTC
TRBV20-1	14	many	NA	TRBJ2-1	CSAPGEYYGNEQFF	TGCAGTGCTCCAGGGGAGTACTACGGCAATGAGCAGTTCTTC
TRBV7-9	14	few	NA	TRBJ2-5	CASSLDLAKETQYF	TGTGCCAGCAGCTTGGACCTGGCCAAAGAGACCCAGTACTTC
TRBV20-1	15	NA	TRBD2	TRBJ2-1	CSAPEGSSGSNEQLF	TGCAGTGCCCCAGAGGGGTCTAGCGGATCCAATGAGCAGCTCTTC
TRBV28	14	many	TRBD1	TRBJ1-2	CASTSDRGHGGYTF	TGTGCCAGCACCTCTGACAGGGGGCATGGTGGCTACACCTTC
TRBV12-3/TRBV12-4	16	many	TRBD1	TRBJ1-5	CASSPSDRGYGQPQHF	TGTGCCAGCAGTCCTTCGGACAGGGGATATGGTCAGCCCCAGCATTTT
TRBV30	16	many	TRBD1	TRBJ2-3	CAWSRMGQVDTDTQYF	TGTGCCTGGAGTCGAATGGGACAGGTCGACACAGATACGCAGTATTTT
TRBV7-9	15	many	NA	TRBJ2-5	CASSFPSSNVGDQYF	TGTGCCAGCAGCTTCCCCAGTAGTAACGTCGGTGACCAGTACTTC
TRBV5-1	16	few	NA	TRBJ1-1	CASSLGLGVKDTEAFF	TGCGCCAGCAGCTTAGGATTGGGGGTGAAGGACACTGAAGCTTTCTTT
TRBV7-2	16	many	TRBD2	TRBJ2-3	CASSLFASGLTDTQYF	TGTGCCAGCAGCTTATTTGCTAGCGGCCTCACAGATACGCAGTATTTT
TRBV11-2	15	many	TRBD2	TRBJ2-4	CASSLVRGGKNIQYF	TGTGCCAGCAGCTTAGTACGCGGGGGCAAAAACATTCAGTACTTC
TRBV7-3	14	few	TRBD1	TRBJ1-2	CASRPTGMDGGYTF	TGTGCCAGCAGGCCGACAGGGATGGACGGTGGCTACACCTTC
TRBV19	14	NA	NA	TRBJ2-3	CASSILTREDTQYF	TGTGCCAGTAGTATCCTTACCAGGGAAGATACGCAGTATTTT
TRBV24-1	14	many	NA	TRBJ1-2	CATSDLHRSYGYTF	TGTGCCACCAGTGATTTGCACAGGAGCTATGGCTACACCTTC
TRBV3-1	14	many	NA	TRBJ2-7	CASSQDLISYEQYF	TGTGCCAGCAGCCAAGATCTCATTTCCTACGAGCAGTACTTC
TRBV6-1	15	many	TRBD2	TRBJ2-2	CASSLLAGYTGELFF	TGTGCCAGCAGCCTGCTAGCGGGGTACACCGGGGAGCTGTTTTTT
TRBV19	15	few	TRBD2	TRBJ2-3	CASSTLAGVGDTQYF	TGTGCCAGTAGTACTTTAGCGGGAGTTGGAGATACGCAGTATTTT
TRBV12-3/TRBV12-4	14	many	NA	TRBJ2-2	CATRELANTGELFF	TGTGCCACGAGAGAACTAGCGAACACCGGGGAGCTGTTTTTT
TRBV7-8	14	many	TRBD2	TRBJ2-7	CASSFSGRTYEQYF	TGTGCCAGCAGCTTTAGCGGGAGGACCTACGAGCAGTACTTC
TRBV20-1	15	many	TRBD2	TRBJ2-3	CSAIVTSGSTDTQYF	TGCAGTGCTATAGTTACTAGCGGATCCACAGATACGCAGTATTTT
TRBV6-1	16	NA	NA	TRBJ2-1	CASSDQTGRSDNEQFF	TGTGCCAGCAGTGACCAAACAGGTAGATCCGACAATGAGCAGTTCTTC
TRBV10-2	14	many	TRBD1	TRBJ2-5	CASSGGQAKETQYF	TGCGCCAGCAGTGGGGGACAGGCCAAAGAGACCCAGTACTTC
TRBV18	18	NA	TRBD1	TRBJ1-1	CASSPIGTGLRLNTEAFF	TGTGCCAGCTCACCAATTGGGACAGGTCTCCGGCTGAACACTGAAGCTTTCTTT
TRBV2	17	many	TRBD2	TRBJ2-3	CASSFRTSGRRADTQYF	TGTGCCAGCAGCTTCAGGACTAGCGGGAGGAGGGCCGATACGCAGTATTTT
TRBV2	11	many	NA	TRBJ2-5	CASSVVETQYF	TGTGCCAGCAGTGTAGTTGAGACCCAGTACTTC
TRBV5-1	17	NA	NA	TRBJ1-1	CASSLRGVWGPDTEAFF	TGCGCCAGCAGCTTGAGGGGGGTGTGGGGCCCGGACACTGAAGCTTTCTTT
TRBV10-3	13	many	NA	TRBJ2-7	CAIRDGSSYEQYF	TGTGCCATCCGGGACGGGAGCTCCTACGAGCAGTACTTC
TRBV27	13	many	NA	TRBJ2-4	CAISSEPGDIQYF	TGTGCCATCTCCTCGGAACCTGGGGACATTCAGTACTTC
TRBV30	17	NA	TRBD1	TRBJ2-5	CAWSLGRDRWTGETQYF	TGTGCCTGGAGTTTGGGAAGGGACAGGTGGACCGGGGAGACCCAGTACTTC
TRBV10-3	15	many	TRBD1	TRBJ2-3	CAISGTQGTADTQYF	TGTGCCATCAGTGGGACCCAGGGGACAGCAGATACGCAGTATTTT
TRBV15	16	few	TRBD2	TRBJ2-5	CATSSDRLADQETQYF	TGTGCCACCAGCAGCGACCGACTAGCGGACCAAGAGACCCAGTACTTC
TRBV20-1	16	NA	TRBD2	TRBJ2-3	CSAEPTGGPVSHTQYF	TGCAGTGCCGAACCAACGGGAGGGCCCGTGTCACATACGCAGTATTTT
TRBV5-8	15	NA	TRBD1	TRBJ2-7	CASSPRTGGQNEQYF	TGTGCCAGCAGCCCCAGGACAGGGGGCCAAAACGAGCAGTACTTC
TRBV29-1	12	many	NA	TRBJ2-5	CSCTGPQETQYF	TGCAGCTGCACGGGACCACAAGAGACCCAGTACTTC
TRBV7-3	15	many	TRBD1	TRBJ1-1	CASSKTGGVNTEAFF	TGTGCCAGCAGCAAAACAGGGGGCGTGAACACTGAAGCTTTCTTT
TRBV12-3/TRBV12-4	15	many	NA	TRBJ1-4	CASSLSRATNEKLFF	TGTGCCAGCAGTTTAAGCCGGGCAACTAATGAAAAACTGTTTTTT
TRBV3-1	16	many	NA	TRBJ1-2	CASSQSPWARTYGYTF	TGTGCCAGCAGCCAATCTCCCTGGGCCAGGACCTATGGCTACACCTTC